This T cell receptor (beta chain) derives from a study of T cell responses to AZD1222 COVID-19 vaccine. Germline V gene lookup returns CDR1 MRHNA and CDR2 SNTAGT. Unmatched junction bases numbered 8, after V lost 2 bases and J lost 9 bases. This CDR3 is built from 14 residues. Profiling relied on immunoSEQ multiplex PCR, and the TCRdb table lists in-frame clones only, not all of them. The table has more than 150,000 clones, about 90% seen once; the top ten hold 1% to 1.5%. This clone was counted ten times or more. Second-dose groups at about 4 or about 12 weeks were pooled. Specimen: peripheral blood, collected 28 days after the second AZD1222 dose. This chain uses TRBV6-4 with TRBJ2-3; TRBD2 matches at 7 bases. The sequence came from an adult who received the AZD1222 COVID-19 vaccine. The CDR3 sequence is CASSDRLAVGTQYF. In DNA, the CDR3 is TGTGCCAGCAGTGACAGGCTAGCGGTTGGGACGCAGTATTTT.